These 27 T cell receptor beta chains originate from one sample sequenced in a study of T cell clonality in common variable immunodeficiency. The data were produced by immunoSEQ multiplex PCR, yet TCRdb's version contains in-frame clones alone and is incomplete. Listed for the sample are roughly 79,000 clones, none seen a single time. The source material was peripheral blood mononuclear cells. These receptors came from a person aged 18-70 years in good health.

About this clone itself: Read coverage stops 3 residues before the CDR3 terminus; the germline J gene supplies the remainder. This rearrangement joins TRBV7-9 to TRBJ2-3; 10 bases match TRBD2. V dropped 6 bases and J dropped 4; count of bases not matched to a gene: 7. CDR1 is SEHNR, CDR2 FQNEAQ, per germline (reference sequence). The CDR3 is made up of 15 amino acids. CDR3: CASRPLAGESDTQYF. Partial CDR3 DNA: TGTGCCAGCAGACCTCTAGCGGGAGAATCAGATACG. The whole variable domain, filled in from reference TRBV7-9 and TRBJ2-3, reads DTGVSQNPRHKITKRGQNVTFRCDPISEHNRLYWYRQTLGQGPEFLTYFQNEAQLEKSRLLSDRFSAERPKGSFSTLEIQRTEQGDSAMYLCASRPLAGESDTQYFGPGTRLTVL.

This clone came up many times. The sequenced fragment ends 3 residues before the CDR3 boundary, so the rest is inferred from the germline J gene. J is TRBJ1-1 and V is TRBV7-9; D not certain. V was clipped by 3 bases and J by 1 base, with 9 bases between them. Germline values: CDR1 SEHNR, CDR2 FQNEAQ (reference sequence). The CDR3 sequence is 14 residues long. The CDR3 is CASSFGLGNTEAFF. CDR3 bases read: TGTGCCAGCAGCTTTGGACTGGGGAACACTGAA.

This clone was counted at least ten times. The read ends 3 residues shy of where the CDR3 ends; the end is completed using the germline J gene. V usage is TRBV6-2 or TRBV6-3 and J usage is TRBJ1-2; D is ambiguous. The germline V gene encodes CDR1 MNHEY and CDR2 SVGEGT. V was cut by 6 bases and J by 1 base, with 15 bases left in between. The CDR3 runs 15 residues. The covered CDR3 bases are TGTGCCAGCAGCCCAACTTCGCTACTTAACTATGGC. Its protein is CASSPTSLLNYG. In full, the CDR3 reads CASSPTSLLNYGYTF.

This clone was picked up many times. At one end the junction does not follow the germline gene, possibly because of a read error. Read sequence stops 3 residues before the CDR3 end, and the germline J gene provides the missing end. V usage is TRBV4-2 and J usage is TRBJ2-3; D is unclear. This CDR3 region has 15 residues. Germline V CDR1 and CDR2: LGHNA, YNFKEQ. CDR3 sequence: CASSQDRPGSNTQYF. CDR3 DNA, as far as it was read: TGCGCCAGCAGCCAAGATCGCCCAGGTTCAAATACG.

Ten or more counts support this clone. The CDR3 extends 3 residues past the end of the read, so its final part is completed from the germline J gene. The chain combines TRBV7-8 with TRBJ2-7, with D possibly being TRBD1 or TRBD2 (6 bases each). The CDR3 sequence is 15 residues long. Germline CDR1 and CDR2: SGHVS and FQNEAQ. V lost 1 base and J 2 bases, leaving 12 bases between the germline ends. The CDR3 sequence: CASSLGAGQPYEQYF. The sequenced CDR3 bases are TGTGCCAGCAGCTTAGGGGCGGGACAACCCTACGAG.

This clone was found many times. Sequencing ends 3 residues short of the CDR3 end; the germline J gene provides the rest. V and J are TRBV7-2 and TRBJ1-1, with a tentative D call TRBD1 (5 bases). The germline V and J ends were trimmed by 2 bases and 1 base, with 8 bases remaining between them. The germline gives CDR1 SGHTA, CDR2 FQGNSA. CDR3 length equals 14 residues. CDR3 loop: CASSLRQSNTEAFF. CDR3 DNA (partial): TGTGCCAGCAGCTTACGACAGTCGAACACTGAA.

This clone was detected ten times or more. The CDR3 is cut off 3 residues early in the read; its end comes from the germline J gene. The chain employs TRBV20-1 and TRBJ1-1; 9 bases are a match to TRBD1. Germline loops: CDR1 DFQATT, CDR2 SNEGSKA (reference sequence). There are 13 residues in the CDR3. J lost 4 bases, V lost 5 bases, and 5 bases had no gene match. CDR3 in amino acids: CSAFDRGTTEAFF. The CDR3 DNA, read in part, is TGCAGTGCTTTCGACAGGGGGACCACTGAA.

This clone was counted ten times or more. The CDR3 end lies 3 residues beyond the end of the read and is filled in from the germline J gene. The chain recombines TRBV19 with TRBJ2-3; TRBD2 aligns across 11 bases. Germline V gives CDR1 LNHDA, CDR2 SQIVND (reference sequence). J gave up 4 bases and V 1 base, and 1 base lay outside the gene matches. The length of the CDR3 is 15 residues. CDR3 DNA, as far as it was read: TGTGCCAGTAGTATAGTTAGCGGGAGGGCAGATACG. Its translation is CASSIVSGRADT. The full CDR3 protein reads CASSIVSGRADTQYF.

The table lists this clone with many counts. CDR3 DNA, as far as it was read: TGTGCCAGTAGGGCCCCTCGACAGGGGGCAATGGGCACTGAA. Its protein product is CASRAPRQGAMGTE. The CDR3, in full, reads CASRAPRQGAMGTEAFF. This chain connects TRBV19 to TRBJ1-1; 10 bases fit TRBD1. Read coverage stops 3 residues before the CDR3 terminus; the germline J gene supplies the remainder. V trimming: 6 bases; J trimming: 4 bases; junction bases outside the gene matches: 14. Germline lookup yields CDR1 LNHDA and CDR2 SQIVND (reference sequence). This CDR3 contains 17 residues. The whole variable domain, filled in from reference TRBV19 and TRBJ1-1, reads DGGITQSPKYLFRKEGQNVTLSCEQNLNHDAMYWYRQDPGQGLRLIYYSQIVNDFQKGDIAEGYSVSREKKESFPLTVTSAQKNPTAFYLCASRAPRQGAMGTEAFFGQGTRLTVV.

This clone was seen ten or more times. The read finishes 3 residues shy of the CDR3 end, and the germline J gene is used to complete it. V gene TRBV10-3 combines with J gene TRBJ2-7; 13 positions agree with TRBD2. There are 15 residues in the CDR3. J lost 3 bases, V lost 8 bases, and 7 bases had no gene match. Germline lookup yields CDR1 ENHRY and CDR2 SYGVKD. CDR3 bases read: TGTGCCATCGCTGGGACTAGCGGGACAGACTACGAG. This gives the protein CAIAGTSGTDYE. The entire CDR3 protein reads CAIAGTSGTDYEQYF.

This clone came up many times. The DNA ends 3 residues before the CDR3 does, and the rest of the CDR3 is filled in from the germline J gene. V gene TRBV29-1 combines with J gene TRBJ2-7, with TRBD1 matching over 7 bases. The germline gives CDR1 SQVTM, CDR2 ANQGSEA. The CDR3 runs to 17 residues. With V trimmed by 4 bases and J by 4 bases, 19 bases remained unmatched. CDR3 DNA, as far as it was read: TGCAGCGTTGGGCGGACAGGAGATACACAAGGCTCTTACGAG. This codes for CSVGRTGDTQGSYE. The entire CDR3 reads CSVGRTGDTQGSYEQYF.

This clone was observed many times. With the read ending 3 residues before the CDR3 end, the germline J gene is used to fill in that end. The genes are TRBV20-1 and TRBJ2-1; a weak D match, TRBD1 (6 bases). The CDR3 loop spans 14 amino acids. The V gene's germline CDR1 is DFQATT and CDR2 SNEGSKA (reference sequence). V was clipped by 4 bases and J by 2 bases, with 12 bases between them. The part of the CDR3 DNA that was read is TGCAGTGCTATTTACAGGGCTGCCTACAATGAG. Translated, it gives CSAIYRAAYNE. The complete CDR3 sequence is CSAIYRAAYNEQFF.

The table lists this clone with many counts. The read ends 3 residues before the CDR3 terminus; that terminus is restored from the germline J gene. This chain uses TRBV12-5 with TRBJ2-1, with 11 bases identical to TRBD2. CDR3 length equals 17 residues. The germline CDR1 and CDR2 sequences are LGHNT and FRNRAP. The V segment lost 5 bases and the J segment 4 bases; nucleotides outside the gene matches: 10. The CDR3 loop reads CASGPALGLAAYNEQFF. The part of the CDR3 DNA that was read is TGTGCTAGTGGTCCAGCATTGGGACTAGCGGCTTACAATGAG.

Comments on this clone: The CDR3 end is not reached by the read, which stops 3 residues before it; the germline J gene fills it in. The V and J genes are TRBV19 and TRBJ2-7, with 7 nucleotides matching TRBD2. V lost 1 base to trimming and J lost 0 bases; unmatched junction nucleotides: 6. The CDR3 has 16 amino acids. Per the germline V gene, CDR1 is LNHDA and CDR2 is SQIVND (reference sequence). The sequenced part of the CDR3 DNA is TGTGCCAGTAGTATAGCATCTAGCGGTTACTCCTACGAG. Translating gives CASSIASSGYSYE. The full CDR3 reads CASSIASSGYSYEQYF.

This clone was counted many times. CDR3 sequence: CSAQSDRDNSPLHF. CDR3 bases read: TGCAGTGCCCAGTCGGACAGGGATAATTCACCC. This rearrangement joins TRBV20-1 to TRBJ1-6; TRBD1 agrees at 8 bases. The read comes to an end 3 residues before the CDR3 does, leaving the germline J gene to fill in the end. Germline CDR1 is DFQATT and CDR2 is SNEGSKA (reference sequence). The CDR3 extends over 14 amino acids. With 6 bases clipped from V and 5 bases from J, the junction kept 6 bases outside the gene matches.

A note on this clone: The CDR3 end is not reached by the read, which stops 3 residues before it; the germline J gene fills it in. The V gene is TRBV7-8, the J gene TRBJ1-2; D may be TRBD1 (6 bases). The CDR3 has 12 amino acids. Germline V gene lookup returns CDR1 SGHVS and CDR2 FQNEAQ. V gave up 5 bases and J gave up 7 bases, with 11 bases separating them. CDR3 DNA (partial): TGTGCCAGCAGCACCGGACAGAGTGGC. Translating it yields CASSTGQSG. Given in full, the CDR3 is CASSTGQSGYTF.

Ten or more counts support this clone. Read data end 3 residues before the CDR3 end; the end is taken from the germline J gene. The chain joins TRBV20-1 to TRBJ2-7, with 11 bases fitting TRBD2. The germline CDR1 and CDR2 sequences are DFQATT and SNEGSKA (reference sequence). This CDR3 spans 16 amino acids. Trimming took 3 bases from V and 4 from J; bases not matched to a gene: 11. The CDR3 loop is CSASSPWGLAEYEQYF. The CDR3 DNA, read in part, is TGCAGTGCTAGTTCTCCGTGGGGACTAGCGGAATACGAG.

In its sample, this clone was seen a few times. CDR3 DNA (partial): TGTGCCAGCTCACCAATGGGCCAGGGGGATTCTGGAAACACC. Amino acid sequence: CASSPMGQGDSGNT. The complete CDR3 protein is CASSPMGQGDSGNTIYF. The chain carries TRBV18 and TRBJ1-3, with 7 bases identical to TRBD1. The read falls 3 residues short of the CDR3 end, and the missing part is taken from the germline J gene. The CDR3 covers 17 residues. Germline-derived CDR1 and CDR2 are KGHSH and LQKENI. The V and J ends lost 2 bases and 1 base, in that order; junction bases with no gene match: 8.

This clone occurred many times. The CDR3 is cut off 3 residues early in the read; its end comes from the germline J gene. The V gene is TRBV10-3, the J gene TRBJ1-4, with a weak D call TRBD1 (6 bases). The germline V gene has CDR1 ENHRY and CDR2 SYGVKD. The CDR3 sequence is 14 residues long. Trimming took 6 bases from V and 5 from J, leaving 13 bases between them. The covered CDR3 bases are TGTGCCATCAGGGACAGTACCATAAATGAAAAA. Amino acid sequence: CAIRDSTINEK. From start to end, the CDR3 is CAIRDSTINEKLFF.

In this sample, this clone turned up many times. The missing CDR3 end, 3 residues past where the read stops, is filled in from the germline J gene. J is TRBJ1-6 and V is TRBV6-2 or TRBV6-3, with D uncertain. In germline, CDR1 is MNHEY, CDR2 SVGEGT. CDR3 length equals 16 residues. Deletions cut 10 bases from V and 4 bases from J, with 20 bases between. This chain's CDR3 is CAKTLTVAQYNSPLHF. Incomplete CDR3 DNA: TGTGCCAAAACGCTGACGGTAGCCCAATATAATTCACCC.

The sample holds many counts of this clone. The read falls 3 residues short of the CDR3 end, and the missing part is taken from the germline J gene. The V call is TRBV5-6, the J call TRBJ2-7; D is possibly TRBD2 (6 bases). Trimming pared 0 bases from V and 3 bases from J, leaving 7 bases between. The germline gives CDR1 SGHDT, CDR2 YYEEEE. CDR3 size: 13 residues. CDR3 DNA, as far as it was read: TGTGCCAGCAGCTTGGCTAGCGACTACGAG. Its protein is CASSLASDYE. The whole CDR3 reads CASSLASDYEQYF.

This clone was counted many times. CDR3 loop: CSALNLAGMRDNEQFF. CDR3 DNA (partial): TGCAGTGCCTTAAACTTAGCGGGTATGCGGGACAATGAG. This chain links TRBV20-1 with TRBJ2-1; 7 bases line up with TRBD2. The read halts 3 residues ahead of the CDR3 end, with the missing end drawn from the germline J gene. The CDR3 is made up of 16 amino acids. The V gene end was trimmed by 6 bases and the J gene end by 5 bases; junction bases not matched to a gene: 16. Germline values: CDR1 DFQATT, CDR2 SNEGSKA (reference sequence).

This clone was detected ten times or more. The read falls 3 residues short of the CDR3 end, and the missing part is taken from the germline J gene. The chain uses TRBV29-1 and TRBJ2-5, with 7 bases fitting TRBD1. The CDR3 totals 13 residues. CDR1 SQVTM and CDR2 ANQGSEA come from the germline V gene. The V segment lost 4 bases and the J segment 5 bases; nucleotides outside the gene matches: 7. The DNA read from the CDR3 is TGCAGCGTTGGACAGGGCCGATGGGAGACC. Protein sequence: CSVGQGRWET. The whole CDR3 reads CSVGQGRWETQYF. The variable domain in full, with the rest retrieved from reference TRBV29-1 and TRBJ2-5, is SAVISQKPSRDICQRGTSLTIQCQVDSQVTMMFWYRQQPGQSLTLIATANQGSEATYESGFVIDKFPISRPNLTFSTLTVSNMSPEDSSIYLCSVGQGRWETQYFGPGTRLLVL.

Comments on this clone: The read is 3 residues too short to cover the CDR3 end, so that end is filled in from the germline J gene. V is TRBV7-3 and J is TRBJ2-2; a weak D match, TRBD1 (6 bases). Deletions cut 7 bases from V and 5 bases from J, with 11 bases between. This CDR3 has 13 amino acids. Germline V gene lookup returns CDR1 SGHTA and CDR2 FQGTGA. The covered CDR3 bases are TGTGCCAGCAATTTCCAGGGGACCGGGGAG. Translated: CASNFQGTGE. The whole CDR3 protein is CASNFQGTGELFF. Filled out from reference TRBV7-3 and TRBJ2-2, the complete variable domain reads GAGVSQTPSNKVTEKGKYVELRCDPISGHTALYWYRQSLGQGPEFLIYFQGTGAADDSGLPNDRFFAVRPEGSVSTLKIQRTERGDSAVYLCASNFQGTGELFFGEGSRLTVL.

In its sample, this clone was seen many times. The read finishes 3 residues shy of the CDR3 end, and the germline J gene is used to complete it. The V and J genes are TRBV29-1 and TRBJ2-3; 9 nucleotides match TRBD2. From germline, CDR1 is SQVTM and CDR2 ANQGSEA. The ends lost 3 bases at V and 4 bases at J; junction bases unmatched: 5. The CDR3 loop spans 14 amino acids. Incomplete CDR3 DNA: TGCAGCGTTGAGGGCGGGAGGGCCCCAGATACG. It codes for CSVEGGRAPDT. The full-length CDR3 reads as CSVEGGRAPDTQYF.

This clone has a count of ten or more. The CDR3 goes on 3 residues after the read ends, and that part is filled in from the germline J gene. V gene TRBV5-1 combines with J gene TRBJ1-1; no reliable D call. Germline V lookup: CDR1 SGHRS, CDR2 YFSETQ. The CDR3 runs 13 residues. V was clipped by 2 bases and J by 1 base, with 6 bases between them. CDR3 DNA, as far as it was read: TGCGCCAGCAGCTTCCGACAGAACACTGAA. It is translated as CASSFRQNTE. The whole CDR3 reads CASSFRQNTEAFF.

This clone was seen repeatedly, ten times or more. Partial CDR3 DNA: TGCAGCGTTGATTCAGTTACCGGGGAG. It encodes CSVDSVTGE. The whole CDR3 reads CSVDSVTGELFF. The chain couples TRBV29-1 to TRBJ2-2, with no clear D. The sequenced fragment ends 3 residues before the CDR3 boundary, so the rest is inferred from the germline J gene. The CDR3 extends over 12 amino acids. V was shortened by 3 bases and J by 5 bases, with 7 bases between the two germline ends. Germline assignment: CDR1 SQVTM and CDR2 ANQGSEA.